This TCR beta chain derives from a study of blood T cell repertoires in COVID-19. Germline CDR1 reads SGHRS; CDR2 reads YFSETQ. The length of the CDR3 is 15 residues. V lost 4 bases, J lost 5 bases, and 6 bases stayed unmatched. Here immunoSEQ multiplex PCR was the method, and the copy in TCRdb shows in-frame clones only, minus some. Of approximately 290,000 clones in the sample, 89% were seen once. The V gene is TRBV5-1, the J gene TRBJ2-5; 12 nucleotides align to TRBD1. This sequence was found in an older woman with acute or convalescent COVID-19. Sequencing used peripheral blood. CDR3 DNA sequence: TGCGCCAGCAGCGTCCGGGACAGGGGGCGGGAGACCCAGTACTTC. Encoded protein: CASSVRDRGRETQYF.